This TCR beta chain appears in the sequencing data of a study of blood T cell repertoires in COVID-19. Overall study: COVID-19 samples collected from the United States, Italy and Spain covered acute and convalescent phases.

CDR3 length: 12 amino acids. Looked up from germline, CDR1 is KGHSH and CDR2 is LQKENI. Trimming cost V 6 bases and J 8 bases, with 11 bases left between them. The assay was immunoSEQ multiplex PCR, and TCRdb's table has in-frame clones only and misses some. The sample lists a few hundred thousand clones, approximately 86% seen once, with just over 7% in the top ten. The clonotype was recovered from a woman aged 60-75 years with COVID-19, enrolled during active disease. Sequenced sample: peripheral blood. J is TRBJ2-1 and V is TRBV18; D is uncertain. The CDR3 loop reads CASSHLRDEQFF. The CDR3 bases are TGTGCCAGCTCCCACCTCCGGGATGAGCAGTTCTTC.